This T cell receptor beta chain derives from a study of T cells in tumors after PD-1 blockade. Study outcomes and limitations: Roughly 42% of tumor TCR clonotypes were also found in blood.

J was trimmed by 7 bases and V by 5 bases; bases with no gene match: 6. Germline-derived CDR1 and CDR2 are SGHTA and FQGTGA. This CDR3 region has 14 residues. Tumor biopsies came from the same primary tumor site before and after PD-1 blockade. Treatment was either pembrolizumab 200 mg every 3 weeks or cemiplimab 350 mg every 2 weeks. Here immunoSEQ multiplex PCR was the method, and the copy in TCRdb shows in-frame clones only, minus some. The sample carries 11,000 to 15,000 clones, about 67% recorded once. As for this clone: Antigen specificity is unknown.

This chain connects TRBV7-3 to TRBJ2-1; 9 nucleotides align to TRBD1. Sequencing was performed on tumor tissue, taken after anti-PD-1 treatment. The TCR originated in a human donor with cutaneous squamous cell carcinoma. The CDR3 here is CASSLQGAGNEQFF. CDR3 nucleotide sequence: TGTGCCAGCAGCCTACAGGGGGCGGGAAATGAGCAGTTCTTC.